The clone carrying this T cell receptor beta chain was recorded once. What it binds is unknown. The data were obtained in a study of shared clonotypes between healthy human individuals. This CDR3 is built from 17 residues. V trimming: 4 bases; J trimming: 7 bases; junction bases outside the gene matches: 13. Germline V lookup: CDR1 SGHRS, CDR2 YFSETQ. General study points: Of the naive CD4 clonotypes, about 5.4% were shared across a few donors. As a rule, naive subsets had a larger estimated richness than memory subsets.

Replicate PCRs from sorted subsets contained approximately 220 ng DNA, which is some 32,000 T cell genomes. Authors' analysis steps: Junction-only immunoSEQ sequences carried no quality scores, so filtering differed. Data came from immunoSEQ multiplex PCR; TCRdb stores just in-frame clones and leaves some out. V and J calls and clone size follow that table, whereas D and trimming were derived from the DNA. Here the sample spans over 95,000 clones, 65% to 75% being singletons. The receptor's source is a woman aged 25-40 years in good health. Sample: memory CD8+ T cells sorted from blood. Specified subset: CD45RO+ cells pooled with CCR7-negative TemRA cells. The chain has TRBV5-1 and TRBJ2-4; TRBD2 aligns across 11 bases. The CDR3 DNA follows: TGCGCCAGCAGCGGGGGGACTAGCGGCCGAAGGGGCAACATTCAGTACTTC. This encodes CASSGGTSGRRGNIQYF. Filled out from reference TRBV5-1 and TRBJ2-4, the complete variable domain reads KAGVTQTPRYLIKTRGQQVTLSCSPISGHRSVSWYQQTPGQGLQFLFEYFSETQRNKGNFPGRFSGRQFSNSRSEMNVSTLELGDSALYLCASSGGTSGRRGNIQYFGAGTRLSVL.